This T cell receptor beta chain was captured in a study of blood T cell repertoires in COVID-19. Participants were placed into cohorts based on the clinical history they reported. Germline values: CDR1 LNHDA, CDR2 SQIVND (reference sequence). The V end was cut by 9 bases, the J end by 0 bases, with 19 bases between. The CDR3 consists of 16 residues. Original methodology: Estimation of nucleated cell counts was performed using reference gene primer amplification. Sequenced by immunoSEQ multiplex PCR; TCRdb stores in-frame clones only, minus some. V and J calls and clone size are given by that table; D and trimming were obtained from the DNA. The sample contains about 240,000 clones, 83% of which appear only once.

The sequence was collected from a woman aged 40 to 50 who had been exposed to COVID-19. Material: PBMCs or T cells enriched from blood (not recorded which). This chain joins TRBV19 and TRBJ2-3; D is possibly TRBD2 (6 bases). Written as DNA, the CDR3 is TGTGCCAGCAAAGAGGGGAGGATAACCAGCACAGATACGCAGTATTTT. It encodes CASKEGRITSTDTQYF.